These 5 T cell receptor beta chains originate from one sample sequenced in a study of blood T cell repertoires in COVID-19. The method was immunoSEQ multiplex PCR; TCRdb's version includes in-frame clones alone and lacks a portion of them. The sample contains under 150,000 clones, over 80% of which appear only once. Sequencing input: peripheral blood. Source of these receptors: a man between 65 and 85 years old with acute or convalescent COVID-19.

The chain joins TRBV5-6 to TRBJ2-7; D might be TRBD1 (5 bases). This CDR3 has 12 residues. Germline CDR1 is SGHDT and CDR2 is YYEEEE. V was cut by 6 bases and J by 6 bases, with 13 bases left in between. CDR3 protein: CASTKDSPEQYF. The CDR3 coding sequence is TGTGCCAGCACCAAAGACAGCCCCGAGCAGTACTTC.

The chain is built from TRBV11-2 and TRBJ1-4; D unclear. Germline V lookup: CDR1 SGHAT, CDR2 FQNNGV. Trimming pared 1 base from V and 3 bases from J, leaving 9 bases between. The CDR3 is 15 residues long. The DNA for the CDR3 is TGTGCCAGCAGCTTAGGTGCGGCGGCTAATGAAAAACTGTTTTTT. Translated, it gives CASSLGAAANEKLFF.

The DNA of the CDR3 is TGTGCCAGCAGTTTAGCGGGGGGGCAAAATACCAATGAGCAGTTCTTC. Protein product: CASSLAGGQNTNEQFF. The J gene is TRBJ2-1, the V gene TRBV28; 9 bases align to TRBD2. The ends lost 2 bases at V and 6 bases at J; junction bases unmatched: 8. This CDR3 region has 16 residues. Germline loops: CDR1 MDHEN, CDR2 SYDVKM.

J is TRBJ2-7 and V is TRBV18; perhaps TRBD2 as D (6 bases). This CDR3 contains 13 residues. Germline lookup yields CDR1 KGHSH and CDR2 LQKENI. V was trimmed by 2 bases and J by 4 bases, leaving 9 bases between them. The CDR3 here is CASSPGTAYEQYF. The CDR3 DNA sequence: TGTGCCAGCTCACCAGGGACTGCGTACGAGCAGTACTTC.

This clone was seen once. The chain uses TRBV18 and TRBJ1-2, with D perhaps TRBD1 (6 bases). Germline loops: CDR1 KGHSH, CDR2 LQKENI. With 5 bases removed from V and 6 bases from J, the gap between germline ends came to 22 bases. CDR3 length equals 16 residues. CDR3 protein: CASSAPAGGEGNGYTF. The CDR3 region has the DNA TGTGCCAGCTCAGCTCCTGCTGGGGGCGAAGGAAATGGCTACACCTTC. The full variable domain, its missing parts supplied by reference TRBV18 and TRBJ1-2, is NAGVMQNPRHLVRRRGQEARLRCSPMKGHSHVYWYRQLPEEGLKFMVYLQKENIIDESGMPKERFSAEFPKEGPSILRIQQVVRGDSAAYFCASSAPAGGEGNGYTFGSGTRLTVV.